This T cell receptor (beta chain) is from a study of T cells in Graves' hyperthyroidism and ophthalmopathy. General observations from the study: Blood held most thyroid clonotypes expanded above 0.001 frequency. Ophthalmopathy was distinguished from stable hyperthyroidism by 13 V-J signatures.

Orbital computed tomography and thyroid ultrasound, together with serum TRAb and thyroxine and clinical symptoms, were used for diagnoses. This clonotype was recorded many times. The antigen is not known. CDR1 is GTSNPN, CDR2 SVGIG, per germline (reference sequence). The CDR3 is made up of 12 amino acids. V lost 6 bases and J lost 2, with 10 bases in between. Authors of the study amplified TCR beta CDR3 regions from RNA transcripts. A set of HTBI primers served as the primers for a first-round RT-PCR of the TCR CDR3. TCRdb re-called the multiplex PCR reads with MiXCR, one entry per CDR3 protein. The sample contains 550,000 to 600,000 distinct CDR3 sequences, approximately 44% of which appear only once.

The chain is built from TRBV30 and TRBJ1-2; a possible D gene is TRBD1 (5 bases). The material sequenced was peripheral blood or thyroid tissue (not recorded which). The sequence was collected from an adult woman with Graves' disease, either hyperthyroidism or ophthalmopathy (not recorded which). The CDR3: CACMTANYGYTF. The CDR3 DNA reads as TGTGCCTGTATGACAGCAAACTATGGCTACACCTTC.